The text below deals with one T cell receptor beta chain. The data were obtained in a study of shared clonotypes between healthy human individuals. Study information: There were three CD4 naive, three CD4 memory, two CD8 naive and one CD8 memory plates per donor.

This CDR3 has 11 residues. Trimming left V 3 bases short and J 15 bases short, with 12 bases between. Germline V gene data show CDR1 as DFQATT and CDR2 as SNEGSKA (reference sequence). TCRdb's table, derived via immunoSEQ multiplex PCR, lists solely in-frame clones and lacks some. Of millions of clones in the sample, 93% were seen once. The sequence was obtained from a man aged 18 to 35 in good health. Some clones in this sample may be carry-over from other donors' samples. The chain links TRBV20-1 to TRBJ1-6; D is unresolved. Sequenced sample: naive CD4+ T cells from PBMCs. Subset indicated: CD45RA+ positively selected. CDR3 sequence (DNA): TGCAGTGCTAGGAGTCAATCCCGCCTCCACTTT. This encodes CSARSQSRLHF.